What follows are 10 T cell receptor beta chains derived from one specimen sequenced in a study of T-cell memory formation after mild COVID-19 (dated by TCRdb to the early 2020s). The library was made by 5' RACE. This sample was sequenced with an Illumina NovaSeq 6000. TCRdb trimmed public reads at Q25 via fastp, called clones via MiXCR and kept in-frame beta chains. Rows are unified per CDR3 protein, each entry keeping the most common DNA and genes. The sample table shows about 560,000 distinct CDR3 sequences, and roughly 17% are seen once. The top ten clonotypes cover around 12% of the sample. The sequencing sample was made of PBMCs or a T cell subset sorted from them (not recorded which). Receptor source: an adult woman who had mild COVID-19 (a few samples of this study predate the infection). The sample titles of this study are shuffled in the database, so cell type and time point are left out; the donor was told from shared clones.

V gene TRBV7-9 combines with J gene TRBJ2-2; D is undetermined. The CDR3 runs to 15 residues. The V end was cut by 0 bases, the J end by 5 bases, with 10 bases between. Germline V lookup: CDR1 SEHNR, CDR2 FQNEAQ (reference sequence). DNA for the CDR3: TGTGCCAGCAGCTTAGCCCTGGACCTGACCGGGGAGCTGTTTTTT. Protein: CASSLALDLTGELFF.

This clonotype was recorded a few times. This chain uses TRBV7-2 with TRBJ2-1; 10 bases line up with TRBD2. V gave up 6 bases and J gave up 4 bases; unmatched junction bases: 9. CDR1 and CDR2 from the germline V gene are SGHTA and FQGNSA. CDR3 length: 16 amino acids. In DNA, the CDR3 is TGTGCCAGCAGTCGCGCACTAGCGGGACCTTACAATGAGCAGTTCTTC. Its protein product is CASSRALAGPYNEQFF. Combining the CDR3 with reference TRBV7-2 and TRBJ2-1 gives the whole variable domain GAGVSQSPSNKVTEKGKDVELRCDPISGHTALYWYRQSLGQGLEFLIYFQGNSAPDKSGLPSDRFSAERTGGSVSTLTIQRTQQEDSAVYLCASSRALAGPYNEQFFGPGTRLTVL.

The rearrangement links TRBV3-1 to TRBJ2-1; D remains ambiguous. Germline V lookup: CDR1 LGHDT, CDR2 YNNKEL (reference sequence). Trimming took off 5 bases at V and 7 bases at J, with 12 bases between the two ends. This CDR3 comprises 13 residues. CDR3 nucleotide sequence: TGTGCCAGCAGCGCATCAGTTGGGAATGAGCAGTTCTTC. It specifies CASSASVGNEQFF.

The genes are TRBV5-4 and TRBJ2-3; D unclear. The V gene's germline CDR1 is SGHNT and CDR2 YYREEE (reference sequence). CDR3 length: 18 residues. Trimming took off 5 bases at V and 1 base at J, with 23 bases between the two ends. In DNA form, the CDR3 reads TGTGCCAGCAGTCGTCCATCGTCCCACCTTCTTGGCACAGATACGCAGTATTTT. Amino acids: CASSRPSSHLLGTDTQYF.

This clonotype was seen many times. This rearrangement joins TRBV30 to TRBJ2-3; maybe TRBD2 (6 bases). V was pared by 5 bases and J by 3 bases, with 18 bases between. Germline V gene sequence: CDR1 GTSNPN, CDR2 SVGIG (reference sequence). This CDR3 region has 15 residues. CDR3 sequence: CAWGPGTVVTDTQYF. The CDR3 region has the DNA TGTGCCTGGGGGCCCGGGACTGTCGTAACAGATACGCAGTATTTT.

The V and J genes are TRBV7-8 and TRBJ1-5, with 9 bases lining up with TRBD1. CDR3 size: 15 residues. The V gene's germline CDR1 is SGHVS and CDR2 FQNEAQ. Losses at the gene ends were 1 base for V and 3 bases for J; bases not matched to a gene: 1. CDR3 DNA sequence: TGTGCCAGCAGCTTAGGGGACAGGGACAATCAGCCCCAGCATTTT. Translated: CASSLGDRDNQPQHF. The variable domain in full, with the rest retrieved from reference TRBV7-8 and TRBJ1-5, is GAGVSQSPRYKVAKRGQDVALRCDPISGHVSLFWYQQALGQGPEFLTYFQNEAQLDKSGLPSDRFFAERPEGSVSTLKIQRTQQEDSAVYLCASSLGDRDNQPQHFGDGTRLSIL.

The chain links TRBV12-3 or TRBV12-4 to TRBJ1-1; 7 bases match TRBD1. V was pared by 2 bases and J by 4 bases, with 4 bases of the junction left unmatched. The CDR3 covers 14 residues. For the CDR3, the DNA is TGTGCCAGCAGTTTATTCTCAGGGGGCACTGAAGCTTTCTTT. Encoded protein: CASSLFSGGTEAFF.

This clonotype was observed a handful of times. The V gene is TRBV2, the J gene TRBJ2-3, with D tentatively TRBD2 (5 bases). V was clipped by 6 bases and J by 5 bases, with 15 bases between them. Germline V gene sequence: CDR1 SNHLY, CDR2 FYNNEI. The CDR3 sequence is 14 residues long. As DNA, the CDR3 is TGTGCCAGCAGCCGTCGGGATTTCGGAGATACGCAGTATTTT. Its translation: CASSRRDFGDTQYF.

This clonotype was detected only a few times. V usage is TRBV27 and J usage is TRBJ2-2; 9 bases line up with TRBD1. Per germline, CDR1 MNHEY and CDR2 SMNVEV (reference sequence). Germline trimming cut 5 bases from V and 3 bases from J; bases unmatched to any gene: 10. This CDR3 has 17 amino acids. The CDR3 loop is CASSVVGGQGYTGELFF. The CDR3 coding sequence is TGTGCCAGCAGTGTCGTTGGGGGACAGGGTTACACCGGGGAGCTGTTTTTT.

In its sample, this clonotype was seen a few times. The V and J genes are TRBV11-2 and TRBJ2-5, with D uncertain. This CDR3 contains 14 residues. Germline V gene data show CDR1 as SGHAT and CDR2 as FQNNGV. The V end was cut by 4 bases, the J end by 3 bases, with 12 bases between. The CDR3 here is CASSYQDGKETQYF. In nucleotides, the CDR3 is TGTGCCAGCAGCTATCAGGACGGAAAAGAGACCCAGTACTTC. The complete variable domain, with remaining parts taken from reference TRBV11-2 and TRBJ2-5, reads EAGVAQSPRYKIIEKRQSVAFWCNPISGHATLYWYQQILGQGPKLLIQFQNNGVVDDSQLPKDRFSAERLKGVDSTLKIQPAKLEDSAVYLCASSYQDGKETQYFGPGTRLLVL.